This T cell receptor beta chain was captured in a study of blood T cells in healthy people across ages. J was trimmed by 0 bases and V by 7 bases; bases with no gene match: 2. CDR3 size: 15 residues. From germline, CDR1 is SQVTM and CDR2 ANQGSEA. A sample-barcoded 5' primer and a J-beta primer mix were used in a second PCR of about 7 to 12 cycles. TCRdb ran MiXCR on the 5' RACE reads and lists one entry per CDR3 protein. The repertoire includes hundreds of thousands of distinct CDR3 sequences, just over 55% of them detected once, and roughly 26% sits in the top ten. This clonotype was detected once. V and J are TRBV29-1 and TRBJ2-1, with TRBD2 identical over 14 bases. The sequence derives from a man aged 35 to 55 in good health. The source material was blood. CDR3 residues: CSAGTSGSSYNEQFF. The CDR3 nucleotides read TGCAGCGCCGGGACTAGCGGGAGCTCCTACAATGAGCAGTTCTTC.